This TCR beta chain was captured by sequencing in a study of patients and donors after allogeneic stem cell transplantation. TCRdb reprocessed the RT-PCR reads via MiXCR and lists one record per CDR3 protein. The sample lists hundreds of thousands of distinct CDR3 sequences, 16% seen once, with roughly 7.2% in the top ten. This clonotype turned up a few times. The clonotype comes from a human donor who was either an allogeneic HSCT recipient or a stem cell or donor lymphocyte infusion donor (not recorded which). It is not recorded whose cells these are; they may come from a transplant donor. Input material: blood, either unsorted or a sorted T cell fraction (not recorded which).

The CDR3 region is CASILDGGVPEAFF. The CDR3 DNA reads TGTGCCAGCATTCTTGACGGTGGTGTCCCTGAAGCTTTCTTT. The V call is TRBV6-2 or TRBV6-3, the J call TRBJ1-1, with unresolved D. CDR1 and CDR2 from the germline V gene are MNHEY and SVGEGT. This CDR3 comprises 14 residues. V was pared by 7 bases and J by 6 bases, with 18 bases between.